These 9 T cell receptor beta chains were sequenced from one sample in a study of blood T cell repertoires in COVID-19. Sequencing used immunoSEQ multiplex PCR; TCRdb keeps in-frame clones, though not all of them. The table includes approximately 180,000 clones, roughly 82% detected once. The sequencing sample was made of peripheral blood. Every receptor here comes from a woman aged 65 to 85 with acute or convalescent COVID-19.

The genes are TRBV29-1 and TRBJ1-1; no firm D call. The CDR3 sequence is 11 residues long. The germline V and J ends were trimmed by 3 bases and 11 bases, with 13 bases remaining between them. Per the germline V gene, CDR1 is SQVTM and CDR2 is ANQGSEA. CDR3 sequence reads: CSVEEGGSAFF. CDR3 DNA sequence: TGCAGCGTTGAGGAGGGAGGTTCGGCTTTCTTT.

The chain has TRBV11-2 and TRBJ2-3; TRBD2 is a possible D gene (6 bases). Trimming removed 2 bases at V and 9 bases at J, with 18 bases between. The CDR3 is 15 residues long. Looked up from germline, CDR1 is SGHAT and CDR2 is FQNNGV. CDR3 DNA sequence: TGTGCCAGCAGCTTAATGGGGGGTGGGGCCTGGACGCAGTATTTT. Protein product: CASSLMGGGAWTQYF.

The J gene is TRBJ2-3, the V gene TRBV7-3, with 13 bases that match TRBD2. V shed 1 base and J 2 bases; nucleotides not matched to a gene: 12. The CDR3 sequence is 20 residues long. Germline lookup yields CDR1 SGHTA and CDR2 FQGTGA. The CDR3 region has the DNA TGTGCCAGCAGCTTAATGGGTCGACTAGCGGGGGGACACCCCACAGATACGCAGTATTTT. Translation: CASSLMGRLAGGHPTDTQYF.

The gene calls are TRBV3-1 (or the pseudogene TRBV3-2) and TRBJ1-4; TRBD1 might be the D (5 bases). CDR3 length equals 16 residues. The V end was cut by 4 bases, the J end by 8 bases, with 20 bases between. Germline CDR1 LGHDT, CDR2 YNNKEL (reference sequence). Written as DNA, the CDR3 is TGTGCCAGCAGCCCCCACACGGGGCGGGGAGGGGAAAAACTGTTTTTT. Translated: CASSPHTGRGGEKLFF.

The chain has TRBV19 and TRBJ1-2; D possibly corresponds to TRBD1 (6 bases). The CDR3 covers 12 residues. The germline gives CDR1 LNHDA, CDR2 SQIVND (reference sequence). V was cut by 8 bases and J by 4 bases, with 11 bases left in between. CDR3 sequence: CASGRDTYGYTF. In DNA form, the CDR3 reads TGTGCCAGTGGTAGGGACACCTATGGCTACACCTTC.

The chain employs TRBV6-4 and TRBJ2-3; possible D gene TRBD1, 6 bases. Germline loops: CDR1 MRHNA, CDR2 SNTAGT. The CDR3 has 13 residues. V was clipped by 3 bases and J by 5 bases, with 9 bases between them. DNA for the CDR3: TGTGCCAGCAGTGAGACCAGGGGAGATACGCAGTATTTT. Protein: CASSETRGDTQYF.

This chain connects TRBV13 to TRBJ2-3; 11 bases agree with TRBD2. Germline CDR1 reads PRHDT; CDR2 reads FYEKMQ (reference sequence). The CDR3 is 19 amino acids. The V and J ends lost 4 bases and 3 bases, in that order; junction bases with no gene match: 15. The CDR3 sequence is CASSSPTSTSGSTTDTQYF. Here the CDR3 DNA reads TGTGCCAGCAGCTCCCCCACCTCAACTAGCGGGAGTACTACAGATACGCAGTATTTT.

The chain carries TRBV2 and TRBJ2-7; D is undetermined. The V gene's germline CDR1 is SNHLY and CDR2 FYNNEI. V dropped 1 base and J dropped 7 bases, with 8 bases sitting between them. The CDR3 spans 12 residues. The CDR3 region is CASSEVPTEQYF. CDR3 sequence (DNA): TGTGCCAGCAGTGAAGTTCCTACGGAGCAGTACTTC. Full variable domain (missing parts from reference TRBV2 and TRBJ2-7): EPEVTQTPSHQVTQMGQEVILRCVPISNHLYFYWYRQILGQKVEFLVSFYNNEISEKSEIFDDQFSVERPDGSNFTLKIRSTKLEDSAMYFCASSEVPTEQYFGPGTRLTVT.

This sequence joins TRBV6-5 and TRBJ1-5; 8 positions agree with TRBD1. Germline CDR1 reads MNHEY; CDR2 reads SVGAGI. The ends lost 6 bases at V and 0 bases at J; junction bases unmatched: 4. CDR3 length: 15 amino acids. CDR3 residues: CASRGQVYSNQPQHF. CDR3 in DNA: TGTGCCAGCAGGGGACAGGTTTATAGCAATCAGCCCCAGCATTTT.